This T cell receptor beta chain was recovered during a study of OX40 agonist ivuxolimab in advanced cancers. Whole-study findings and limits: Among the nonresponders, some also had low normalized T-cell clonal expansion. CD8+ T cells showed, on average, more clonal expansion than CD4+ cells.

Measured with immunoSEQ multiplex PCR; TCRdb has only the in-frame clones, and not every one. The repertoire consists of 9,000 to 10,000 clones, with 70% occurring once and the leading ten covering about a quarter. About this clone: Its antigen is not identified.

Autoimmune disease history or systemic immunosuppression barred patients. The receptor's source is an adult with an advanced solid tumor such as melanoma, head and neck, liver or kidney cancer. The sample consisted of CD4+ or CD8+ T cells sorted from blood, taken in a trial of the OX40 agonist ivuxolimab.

This CDR3 reads CASSATGQGSTDTQYF. DNA of the CDR3: TGTGCCAGCAGCGCCACCGGACAGGGCAGCACAGATACGCAGTATTTT. This chain joins TRBV9 and TRBJ2-3; 8 nucleotides align to TRBD1. The CDR3 consists of 16 residues. J gave up 0 bases and V 3 bases, and 6 bases lay outside the gene matches. The germline CDR1 and CDR2 sequences are SGDLS and YYNGEE.